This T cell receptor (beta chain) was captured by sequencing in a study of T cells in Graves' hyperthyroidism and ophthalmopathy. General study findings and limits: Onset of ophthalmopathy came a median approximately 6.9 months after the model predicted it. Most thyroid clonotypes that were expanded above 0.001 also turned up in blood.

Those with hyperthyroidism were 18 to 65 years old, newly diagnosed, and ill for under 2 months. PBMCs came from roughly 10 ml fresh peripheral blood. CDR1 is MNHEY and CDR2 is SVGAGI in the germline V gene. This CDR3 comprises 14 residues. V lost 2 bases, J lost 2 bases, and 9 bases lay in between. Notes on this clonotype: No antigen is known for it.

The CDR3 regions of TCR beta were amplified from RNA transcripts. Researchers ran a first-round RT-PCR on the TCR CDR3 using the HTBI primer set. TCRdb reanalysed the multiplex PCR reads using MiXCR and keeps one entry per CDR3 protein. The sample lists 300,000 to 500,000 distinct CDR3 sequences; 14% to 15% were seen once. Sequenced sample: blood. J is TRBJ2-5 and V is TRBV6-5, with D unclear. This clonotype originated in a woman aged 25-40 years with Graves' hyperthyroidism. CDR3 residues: CASSYIGFQETQYF. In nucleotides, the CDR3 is TGTGCCAGCAGTTACATCGGATTTCAAGAGACCCAGTACTTC.